One sample yielded the 22 T cell receptor beta chains listed below, sequenced in a study of OX40 agonist ivuxolimab in advanced cancers. Sequencing was performed with immunoSEQ multiplex PCR; in TCRdb, only in-frame clones are kept and a portion is missing. This sample yields more than 45,000 clones, of which roughly 85% are seen a single time; roughly 0.95% belongs to the top ten. The material was CD4+ or CD8+ T cells sorted from blood, obtained in a trial of the OX40 agonist ivuxolimab. The receptors here all came from an adult with an advanced solid tumor such as melanoma, head and neck, liver or kidney cancer.

The chain is built from TRBV5-1 and TRBJ2-7, with D unresolved. The CDR3 contains 14 residues. V lost 0 bases and J 1 base, leaving 8 bases between the germline ends. CDR1 is SGHRS, CDR2 YFSETQ, per germline. This CDR3 reads CASSLAPGSYEQYF. DNA for the CDR3: TGCGCCAGCAGCTTGGCCCCAGGATCCTACGAGCAGTACTTC.

V is TRBV29-1 and J is TRBJ2-5; TRBD1 is a possible D gene (5 bases). The V gene's germline CDR1 is SQVTM and CDR2 ANQGSEA. Trimming took off 4 bases at V and 5 bases at J, with 11 bases between the two ends. The length of the CDR3 is 12 residues. CDR3 in amino acids: CSVGGPEETQYF. As DNA, the CDR3 is TGCAGCGTTGGGGGCCCCGAGGAGACCCAGTACTTC. Full variable domain (remainder filled in from reference TRBV29-1 and TRBJ2-5): SAVISQKPSRDICQRGTSLTIQCQVDSQVTMMFWYRQQPGQSLTLIATANQGSEATYESGFVIDKFPISRPNLTFSTLTVSNMSPEDSSIYLCSVGGPEETQYFGPGTRLLVL.

The genes are TRBV6-5 and TRBJ2-6; D possibly uses TRBD1 or TRBD2 (6 bases each). This CDR3 comprises 15 residues. V lost 5 bases, J lost 0 bases, and 8 bases lay in between. Germline V CDR1 and CDR2: MNHEY, SVGAGI. For the CDR3, the DNA is TGTGCCAGCAGTAAGGGGGGCTCTGGGGCCAACGTCCTGACTTTC. As protein: CASSKGGSGANVLTF.

This clone occurred a few times. The chain joins TRBV9 to TRBJ1-4; D perhaps matches TRBD1 (5 bases). CDR1 is SGDLS and CDR2 is YYNGEE in the germline V gene. The CDR3 consists of 16 residues. Trimming removed 0 bases at V and 2 bases at J, with 11 bases between. The CDR3 DNA follows: TGTGCCAGCAGCGTAGCGGGGGGAACTACTAATGAAAAACTGTTTTTT. It is translated as CASSVAGGTTNEKLFF. The full variable domain, rest sourced from reference TRBV9 and TRBJ1-4, is DSGVTQTPKHLITATGQRVTLRCSPRSGDLSVYWYQQSLDQGLQFLIQYYNGEERAKGNILERFSAQQFPDLHSELNLSSLELGDSALYFCASSVAGGTTNEKLFFGSGTQLSVL.

This rearrangement joins TRBV6-5 to TRBJ1-4, with 7 positions matching TRBD1. The CDR3 consists of 12 residues. Germline-derived CDR1 and CDR2 are MNHEY and SVGAGI. V trimming: 8 bases; J trimming: 8 bases; junction bases outside the gene matches: 5. CDR3 residues: CASAQGGEKLFF. The CDR3 nucleotides are TGTGCCAGCGCTCAGGGGGGCGAAAAACTGTTTTTT.

The chain joins TRBV7-3 to TRBJ2-2; TRBD2 agrees at 16 bases. The CDR3 consists of 18 residues. Trimming at V came to 5 bases and at J to 4 bases, leaving 7 bases not matched to a gene. Germline CDR1 and CDR2: SGHTA and FQGTGA. CDR3 protein: CASSRGLAGGPFTGELFF. The CDR3 nucleotides are TGTGCCAGCAGCCGGGGACTAGCGGGAGGGCCGTTCACCGGGGAGCTGTTTTTT.

In its sample, this clone was seen once. The chain carries TRBV4-1 and TRBJ1-2; TRBD1 is a possible D gene (5 bases). The ends were cut back, 4 bases at V and 1 base at J, with 16 bases in the middle. The CDR3 contains 16 residues. Germline loops: CDR1 MGHRA, CDR2 YSYEKL. CDR3 sequence (DNA): TGCGCCAGCAGCCTGCATACAGGTTCAAGTAACTATGGCTACACCTTC. Amino acids: CASSLHTGSSNYGYTF.

The rearrangement uses TRBV18 and TRBJ2-7; 11 bases fit TRBD1. CDR1 and CDR2 from the germline V gene are KGHSH and LQKENI. Trimming took 1 base from V and 6 from J; bases not matched to a gene: 5. The CDR3 extends over 15 amino acids. The CDR3 protein is CASSPQTGTGGEQYF. CDR3 nucleotides: TGTGCCAGCTCACCACAAACCGGGACAGGGGGCGAGCAGTACTTC.

The rearrangement links TRBV18 to TRBJ2-3; D is unresolved. V gave up 2 bases and J gave up 0 bases, with 9 bases separating them. CDR3 length: 15 amino acids. Germline V gene lookup returns CDR1 KGHSH and CDR2 LQKENI. This chain's CDR3 is CASSPSSSSTDTQYF. The CDR3 bases are TGTGCCAGCTCACCATCAAGCAGCAGCACAGATACGCAGTATTTT.

J is TRBJ2-5 and V is TRBV5-1, with 10 bases identical to TRBD2. CDR1 SGHRS and CDR2 YFSETQ come from the germline V gene. The length of the CDR3 is 15 residues. With 2 bases clipped from V and 5 bases from J, the junction kept 6 bases outside the gene matches. The CDR3 coding sequence is TGCGCCAGCAGCTTCCTAGCGGGGGTGTTGGAGACCCAGTACTTC. It yields the protein CASSFLAGVLETQYF.

The gene calls are TRBV6-5 and TRBJ1-5; possibly TRBD1 for D (5 bases). Trimming pared 6 bases from V and 0 bases from J, leaving 9 bases between. Germline lookup yields CDR1 MNHEY and CDR2 SVGAGI. CDR3 length: 14 amino acids. CDR3 residues: CASRQENSNQPQHF. As DNA, the CDR3 is TGTGCCAGCAGACAGGAGAATAGCAATCAGCCCCAGCATTTT.

This clone has only one observation. The V gene is TRBV15, the J gene TRBJ2-5; 7 bases match TRBD2. The DNA end is a closer match to TRBJ2-7, so the J assignment may be wrong. The germline gives CDR1 LNHNV, CDR2 YYDKDF (reference sequence). This CDR3 has 16 amino acids. Written as DNA, the CDR3 is TGTGCCACCAGCAGAGAAGGCTGGGGTGGGAGGGGCGAGCAGTACTTC. It yields the protein CATSREGWGGRGEQYF.

The gene calls are TRBV2 and TRBJ2-3; no definite D call. Trimming stripped 1 base from V and 2 bases from J, with 7 bases between. Germline lookup yields CDR1 SNHLY and CDR2 FYNNEI. The CDR3 loop spans 14 amino acids. CDR3 nucleotides: TGTGCCAGCAGTGAAGTAACAGTCACAGATACGCAGTATTTT. This encodes CASSEVTVTDTQYF. The full variable domain, in which reference TRBV2 and TRBJ2-3 provide the parts outside the CDR3, is EPEVTQTPSHQVTQMGQEVILRCVPISNHLYFYWYRQILGQKVEFLVSFYNNEISEKSEIFDDQFSVERPDGSNFTLKIRSTKLEDSAMYFCASSEVTVTDTQYFGPGTRLTVL.

This clone was counted a few times. This chain connects TRBV2 to TRBJ2-2, with 8 bases aligning to TRBD2. From germline, CDR1 is SNHLY and CDR2 FYNNEI. This CDR3 is 15 amino acids long. V trimming: 6 bases; J trimming: 2 bases; junction bases outside the gene matches: 5. CDR3 protein: CASSGLASNTGELFF. Written as DNA, the CDR3 is TGTGCCAGCAGCGGACTAGCATCTAACACCGGGGAGCTGTTTTTT. Looking up the rest from reference TRBV2 and TRBJ2-2 gives the full variable domain: EPEVTQTPSHQVTQMGQEVILRCVPISNHLYFYWYRQILGQKVEFLVSFYNNEISEKSEIFDDQFSVERPDGSNFTLKIRSTKLEDSAMYFCASSGLASNTGELFFGEGSRLTVL.

The V and J genes are TRBV19 and TRBJ2-4, with D unresolved. The CDR3 runs to 15 residues. Deletions cut 5 bases from V and 5 bases from J, with 16 bases between. CDR1 and CDR2 (germline): LNHDA, SQIVND (reference sequence). The CDR3 DNA follows: TGTGCCAGTAGTTGGGTTCACGGATACCAAAACATTCAGTACTTC. Its translation is CASSWVHGYQNIQYF.

As regards this clone: With a much larger clone just one base away, this may be a read error. The V gene is TRBV2, the J gene TRBJ1-6; D gene ambiguous. The CDR3 has 15 residues. Trimming removed 3 bases from V and 0 bases from J, with 6 bases in between. Per the germline V gene, CDR1 is SNHLY and CDR2 is FYNNEI. CDR3 protein: CASSERSSYNSPLHF. CDR3 nucleotide sequence: TGTGCCAGCAGTGAGCGGAGCTCCTATAATTCACCCCTCCACTTT.

The rearrangement links TRBV18 to TRBJ2-7; a weak D match, TRBD1 (6 bases). Between the trimmed V and J ends, which lost 3 bases and 0 bases, there was a span of 12 bases. Germline CDR1 is KGHSH and CDR2 is LQKENI. There are 15 residues in the CDR3. The CDR3 DNA is TGTGCCAGCTCACCGGGACATACAGTCTCCTACGAGCAGTACTTC. This encodes CASSPGHTVSYEQYF.

This chain links TRBV5-1 with TRBJ2-7; either TRBD1 or TRBD2 may supply D (5 bases each). CDR3 size: 15 residues. V lost 1 base and J lost 2, with 13 bases in between. Germline V gene data show CDR1 as SGHRS and CDR2 as YFSETQ. CDR3 sequence (DNA): TGCGCCAGCAGCTTGTCCGGGACGGATACCTACGAGCAGTACTTC. It yields the protein CASSLSGTDTYEQYF. The full variable domain, its missing parts supplied by reference TRBV5-1 and TRBJ2-7, is KAGVTQTPRYLIKTRGQQVTLSCSPISGHRSVSWYQQTPGQGLQFLFEYFSETQRNKGNFPGRFSGRQFSNSRSEMNVSTLELGDSALYLCASSLSGTDTYEQYFGPGTRLTVT.

V and J are TRBV4-1 and TRBJ2-3, with D possibly TRBD2 on 5 matching bases. The V end was cut by 0 bases, the J end by 5 bases, with 6 bases between. Germline V gene lookup returns CDR1 MGHRA and CDR2 YSYEKL. The CDR3 extends over 13 amino acids. The CDR3 nucleotides read TGCGCCAGCAGCCAAGATGGGAGAGATACGCAGTATTTT. Protein: CASSQDGRDTQYF.

The V and J genes are TRBV7-8 and TRBJ2-1; 7 bases agree with TRBD1. This CDR3 comprises 14 residues. Trimming removed 5 bases from V and 10 bases from J; junction bases left unmatched: 11. The germline CDR1 and CDR2 sequences are SGHVS and FQNEAQ. For the CDR3, the DNA is TGTGCCAGCAGCAGACAGGGCGGCTATACCGAGCAGTTCTTC. Encoded protein: CASSRQGGYTEQFF.

The chain combines TRBV4-2 with TRBJ1-5; D is possibly TRBD1 (6 bases). Trimming removed 3 bases at V and 1 base at J, with 19 bases between. The germline V gene encodes CDR1 LGHNA and CDR2 YNFKEQ. CDR3 length: 18 residues. The CDR3 nucleotides are TGTGCCAGCAGCCACGGGATCGGCGGGGGCCAGAGCAATCAGCCCCAGCATTTT. Its protein is CASSHGIGGGQSNQPQHF.

The chain links TRBV6-5 to TRBJ1-2; 7 positions agree with TRBD1. CDR1 MNHEY and CDR2 SVGAGI come from the germline V gene. The CDR3 is made up of 15 amino acids. The J segment lost 5 bases and the V segment lost 6 bases, leaving 12 bases of the junction unmatched. CDR3: CASSRMGQSLYGYTF. For the CDR3, the DNA is TGTGCCAGCAGCCGTATGGGACAGTCCCTTTATGGCTACACCTTC.